This T cell receptor (beta chain) was sequenced during a study of T-cell memory formation after mild COVID-19. The germline CDR1 and CDR2 sequences are SNHLY and FYNNEI. This CDR3 is built from 14 residues. J lost 8 bases, V lost 7 bases, and 11 bases had no gene match. This clonotype was counted only a few times. TCRdb called the 5' RACE reads again in MiXCR, with one record for every CDR3 protein. Of around 65,000 distinct CDR3 sequences in the sample, 9% to 9.5% were seen once. Sequencing used PBMCs or a T cell subset sorted from them (not recorded which). The sequence was collected from a man between 18 and 29 years old who had mild COVID-19 (a few samples of this study predate the infection). Cell type and time point are not known. V is TRBV2 and J is TRBJ2-4; 7 bases agree with TRBD1. The CDR3 protein is CASTPDRSSDIQYF. The CDR3 coding sequence is TGTGCCAGCACGCCGGACAGGTCTTCCGACATTCAGTACTTC.